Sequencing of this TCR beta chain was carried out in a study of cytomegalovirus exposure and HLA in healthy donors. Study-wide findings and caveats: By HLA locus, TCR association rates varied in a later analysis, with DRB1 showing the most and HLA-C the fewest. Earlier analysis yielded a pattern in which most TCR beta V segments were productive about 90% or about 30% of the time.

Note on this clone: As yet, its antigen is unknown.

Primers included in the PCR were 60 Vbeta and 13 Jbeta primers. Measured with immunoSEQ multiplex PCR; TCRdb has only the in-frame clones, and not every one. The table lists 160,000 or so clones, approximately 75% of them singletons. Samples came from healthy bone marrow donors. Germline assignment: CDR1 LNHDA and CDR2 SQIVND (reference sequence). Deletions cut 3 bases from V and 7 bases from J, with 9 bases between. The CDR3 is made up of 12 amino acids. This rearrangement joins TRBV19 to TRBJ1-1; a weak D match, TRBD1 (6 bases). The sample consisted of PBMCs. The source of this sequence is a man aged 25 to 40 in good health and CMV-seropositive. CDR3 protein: CASSMGQREAFF. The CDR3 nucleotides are TGTGCCAGTAGTATGGGACAACGTGAAGCTTTCTTT.